These T cell receptor beta chains were read from a single sample in a study of blood T cell repertoires in COVID-19. Profiling relied on immunoSEQ multiplex PCR, and the TCRdb table lists in-frame clones only, not all of them. Of approximately 280,000 clones in the sample, approximately 84% were seen once. The specimen was peripheral blood. The receptors were sampled from a woman between 25 and 40 years old who had recovered from COVID-19. The CDR3 runs from the conserved cysteine through the conserved F or W. A D gene is named only where the DNA matches it firmly. The size field is filled for only some rows; it gives once, few, many or a size class.

CDR3nt: TGTGCCATCAGCAAGTCGCCGAGCGAGTCCCCGTTCTTC
CDR3aa: CAISKSPSESPFF
d_gene: -
v_gene: TRBV10-3
j_gene: TRBJ2-1
abundance: -

CDR3nt: TGTGCCATCAGTGGACTAGCGGGAGGGAGGGCCTACGAGCAGTACTTC
CDR3aa: CAISGLAGGRAYEQYF
d_gene: TRBD2
v_gene: TRBV10-3
j_gene: TRBJ2-7
abundance: many

CDR3nt: TGTGCCAGCAGCTACACCGGGACAGGGAGGAATGAGCAGTTCTTC
CDR3aa: CASSYTGTGRNEQFF
d_gene: TRBD1
v_gene: TRBV7-9
j_gene: TRBJ2-1
abundance: -

CDR3nt: TGTGCCAGCATCCGGGGGGGCCCCACATCAACTAACACCGGGGAGCTGTTTTTT
CDR3aa: CASIRGGPTSTNTGELFF
d_gene: TRBD2
v_gene: TRBV5-6
j_gene: TRBJ2-2
abundance: -

CDR3nt: TGTGCCAGCAGTTTTGGACAGGGGGAACAGCCCCAGCATTTT
CDR3aa: CASSFGQGEQPQHF
d_gene: TRBD1
v_gene: TRBV28
j_gene: TRBJ1-5
abundance: -

CDR3nt: TGCGCCAGCAGCTACAGGGGGGCCAAAAACATTCAGTACTTC
CDR3aa: CASSYRGAKNIQYF
d_gene: TRBD1
v_gene: TRBV4-1
j_gene: TRBJ2-4
abundance: once

CDR3nt: TGTGCCAGCAGTGAAGGAGGGGGACTAGCGGGGTACAATGAGCAGTTCTTC
CDR3aa: CASSEGGGLAGYNEQFF
d_gene: TRBD2
v_gene: TRBV6-1
j_gene: TRBJ2-1
abundance: -

CDR3nt: TGTGCCAGCAGCTTGTCTGTCCGGTCCCAAGAGACCCAGTACTTC
CDR3aa: CASSLSVRSQETQYF
d_gene: -
v_gene: TRBV5-4
j_gene: TRBJ2-5
abundance: -

CDR3nt: TGTGCCAGTAGTATAGCGGGAGTCGTCAATGAGCAGTTCTTC
CDR3aa: CASSIAGVVNEQFF
d_gene: -
v_gene: TRBV19
j_gene: TRBJ2-1
abundance: -

CDR3nt: TGCGCCAGCAGCTTGGAAACGGGGGGGCTAGAGACCCAGTACTTC
CDR3aa: CASSLETGGLETQYF
d_gene: TRBD2
v_gene: TRBV5-1
j_gene: TRBJ2-5
abundance: once

CDR3nt: TGTGCCTGGAGTCCCCGGGATGGCTACACCTTC
CDR3aa: CAWSPRDGYTF
d_gene: -
v_gene: TRBV30
j_gene: TRBJ1-2
abundance: once

CDR3nt: TGTGCCAGCACCTGGGGGGACAGCACCTACGAGCAGTACTTC
CDR3aa: CASTWGDSTYEQYF
d_gene: -
v_gene: TRBV5-6
j_gene: TRBJ2-7
abundance: -

CDR3nt: TGTGCCAGCCGCGGGGGAAATTCACCCCTCCACTTT
CDR3aa: CASRGGNSPLHF
d_gene: -
v_gene: TRBV6-6
j_gene: TRBJ1-6
abundance: -

CDR3nt: TGCGCCAGCAGCCAAGATCCCCTAGCGGGTGATACGCAGTATTTT
CDR3aa: CASSQDPLAGDTQYF
d_gene: TRBD2
v_gene: TRBV4-1
j_gene: TRBJ2-3
abundance: -

CDR3nt: TGTGCCAGCAGCCCTCCGGGTTTCGGCGGCTACACCTTC
CDR3aa: CASSPPGFGGYTF
d_gene: -
v_gene: TRBV27
j_gene: TRBJ1-2
abundance: -

CDR3nt: TGTGCCAGCAGTGAAGGCCGAGAAGATACGCAGTATTTT
CDR3aa: CASSEGREDTQYF
d_gene: -
v_gene: TRBV6-1
j_gene: TRBJ2-3
abundance: -